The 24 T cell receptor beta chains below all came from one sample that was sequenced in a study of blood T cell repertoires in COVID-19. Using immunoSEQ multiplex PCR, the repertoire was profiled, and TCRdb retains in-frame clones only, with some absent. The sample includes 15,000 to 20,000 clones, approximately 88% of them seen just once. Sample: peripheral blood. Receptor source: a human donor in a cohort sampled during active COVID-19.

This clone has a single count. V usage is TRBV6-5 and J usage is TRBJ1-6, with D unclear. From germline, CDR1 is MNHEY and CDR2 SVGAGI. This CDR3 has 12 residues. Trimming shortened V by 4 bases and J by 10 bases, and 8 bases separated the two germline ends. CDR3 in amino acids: CASSFAGSPLHF. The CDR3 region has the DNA TGTGCCAGCAGTTTCGCGGGGTCACCCCTCCACTTT.

The CDR3 DNA is TGCGCCAGCAGCTTGGGATACGGTGGGGCCACTGAAGCTTTCTTT. Its translation: CASSLGYGGATEAFF. The chain has TRBV5-1 and TRBJ1-1; the D gene is possibly TRBD1 (5 bases). The CDR3 is 15 residues long. The V end lost 0 bases, the J end lost 4 bases, and 13 bases lay between the germline ends. CDR1 and CDR2 (germline): SGHRS, YFSETQ.

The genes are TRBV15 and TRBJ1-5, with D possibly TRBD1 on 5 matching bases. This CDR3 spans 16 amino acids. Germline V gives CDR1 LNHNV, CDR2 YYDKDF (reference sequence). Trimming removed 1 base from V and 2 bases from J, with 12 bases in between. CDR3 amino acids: CATSRGGIQGNQPQHF. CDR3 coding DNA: TGTGCCACCAGCAGAGGGGGAATACAGGGCAATCAGCCCCAGCATTTT. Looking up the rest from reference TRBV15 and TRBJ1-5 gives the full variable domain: DAMVIQNPRYQVTQFGKPVTLSCSQTLNHNVMYWYQQKSSQAPKLLFHYYDKDFNNEADTPDNFQSRRPNTSFCFLDIRSPGLGDTAMYLCATSRGGIQGNQPQHFGDGTRLSIL.

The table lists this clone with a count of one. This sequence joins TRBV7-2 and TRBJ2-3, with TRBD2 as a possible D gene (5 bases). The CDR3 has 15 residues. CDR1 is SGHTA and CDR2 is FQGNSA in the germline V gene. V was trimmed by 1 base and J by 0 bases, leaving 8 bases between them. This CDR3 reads CASSLGWTSTDTQYF. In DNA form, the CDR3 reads TGTGCCAGCAGCTTAGGCTGGACTAGCACAGATACGCAGTATTTT.

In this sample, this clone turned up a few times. The CDR3 DNA follows: TGTGCCAGCAGTGAAATATTTGAAGCTTTCTTT. Protein sequence: CASSEIFEAFF. The rearrangement joins TRBV6-1 to TRBJ1-1, with no clear D. CDR1 is MNHNS and CDR2 is SASEGT in the germline V gene. The CDR3 spans 11 residues. Trimming took 2 bases from V and 7 from J, leaving 5 bases between them.

Here the CDR3 reads CASSLVGGAFNEKLFF. The CDR3 bases are TGTGCCAGCAGCTTAGTAGGGGGGGCGTTTAATGAAAAACTGTTTTTT. The chain employs TRBV7-8 and TRBJ1-4, with D perhaps matching TRBD1 (6 bases). The V and J ends lost 1 base and 4 bases respectively, with 13 bases between them. The V gene's germline CDR1 is SGHVS and CDR2 FQNEAQ. This CDR3 is 16 amino acids long.

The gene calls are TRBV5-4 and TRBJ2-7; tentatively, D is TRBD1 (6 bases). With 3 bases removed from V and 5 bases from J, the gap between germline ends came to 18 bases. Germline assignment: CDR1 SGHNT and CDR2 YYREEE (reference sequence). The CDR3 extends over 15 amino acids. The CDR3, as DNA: TGTGCCAGCAGCTCCCGTACAGGGAACGTCCACGAGCAGTACTTC. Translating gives CASSSRTGNVHEQYF.

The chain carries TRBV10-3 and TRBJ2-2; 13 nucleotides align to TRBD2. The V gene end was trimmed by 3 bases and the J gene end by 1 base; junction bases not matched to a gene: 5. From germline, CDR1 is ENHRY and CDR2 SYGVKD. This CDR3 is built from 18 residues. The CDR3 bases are TGTGCCATCAGTGACCCCGGACTAGCGGGGGTGAACACCGGGGAGCTGTTTTTT. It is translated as CAISDPGLAGVNTGELFF.

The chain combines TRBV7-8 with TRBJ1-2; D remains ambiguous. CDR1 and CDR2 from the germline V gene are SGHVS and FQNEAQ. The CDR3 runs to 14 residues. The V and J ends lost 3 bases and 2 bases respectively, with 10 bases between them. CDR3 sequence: CASSFGLRNYGYTF. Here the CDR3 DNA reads TGTGCCAGCAGCTTCGGTCTGAGAAACTATGGCTACACCTTC. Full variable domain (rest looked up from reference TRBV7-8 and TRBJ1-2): GAGVSQSPRYKVAKRGQDVALRCDPISGHVSLFWYQQALGQGPEFLTYFQNEAQLDKSGLPSDRFFAERPEGSVSTLKIQRTQQEDSAVYLCASSFGLRNYGYTFGSGTRLTVV.

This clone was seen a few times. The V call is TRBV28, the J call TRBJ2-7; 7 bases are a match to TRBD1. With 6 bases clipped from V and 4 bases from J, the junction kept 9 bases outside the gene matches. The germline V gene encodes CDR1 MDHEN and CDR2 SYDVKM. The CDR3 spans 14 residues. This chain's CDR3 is CASSTPGQIYEQYF. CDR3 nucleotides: TGTGCCAGCAGCACTCCGGGACAGATTTACGAGCAGTACTTC.

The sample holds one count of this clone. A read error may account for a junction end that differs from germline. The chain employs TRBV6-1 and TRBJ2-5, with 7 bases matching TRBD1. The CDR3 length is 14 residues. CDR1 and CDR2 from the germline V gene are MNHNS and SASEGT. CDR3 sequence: CASSYPPAPGQLNF. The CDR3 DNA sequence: TGTGCCAGCAGTTATCCACCGGCGCCGGGACAGTTAAACTTC.

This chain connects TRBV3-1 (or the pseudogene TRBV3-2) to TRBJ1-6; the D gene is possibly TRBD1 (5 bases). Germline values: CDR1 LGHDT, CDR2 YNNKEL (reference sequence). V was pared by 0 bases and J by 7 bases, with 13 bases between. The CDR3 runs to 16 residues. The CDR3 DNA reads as TGTGCCAGCAGCCAAGACGAGAGACAGAGAAATTCACCCCTCCACTTT. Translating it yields CASSQDERQRNSPLHF.

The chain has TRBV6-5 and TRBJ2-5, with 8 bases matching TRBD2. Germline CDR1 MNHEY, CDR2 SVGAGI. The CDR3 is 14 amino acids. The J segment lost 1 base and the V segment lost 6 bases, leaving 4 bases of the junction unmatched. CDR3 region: CASRLSGAQETQYF. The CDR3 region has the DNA TGTGCCAGCAGGCTTAGCGGGGCCCAAGAGACCCAGTACTTC.

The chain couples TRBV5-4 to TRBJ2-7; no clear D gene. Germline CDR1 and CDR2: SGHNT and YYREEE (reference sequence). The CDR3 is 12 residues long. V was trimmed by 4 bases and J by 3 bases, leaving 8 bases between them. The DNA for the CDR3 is TGTGCCAGCAGCCTGGACGGCTACGAGCAGTACTTC. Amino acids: CASSLDGYEQYF.

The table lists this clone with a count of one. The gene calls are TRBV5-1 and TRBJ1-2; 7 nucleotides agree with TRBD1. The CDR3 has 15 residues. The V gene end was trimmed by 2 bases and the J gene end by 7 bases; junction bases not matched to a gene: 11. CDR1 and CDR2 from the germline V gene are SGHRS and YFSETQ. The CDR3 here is CASSFHSRDSSGYTF. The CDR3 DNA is TGCGCCAGCAGCTTCCACAGCCGGGACAGCTCTGGCTACACCTTC. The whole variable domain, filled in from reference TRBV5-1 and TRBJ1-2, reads KAGVTQTPRYLIKTRGQQVTLSCSPISGHRSVSWYQQTPGQGLQFLFEYFSETQRNKGNFPGRFSGRQFSNSRSEMNVSTLELGDSALYLCASSFHSRDSSGYTFGSGTRLTVV.

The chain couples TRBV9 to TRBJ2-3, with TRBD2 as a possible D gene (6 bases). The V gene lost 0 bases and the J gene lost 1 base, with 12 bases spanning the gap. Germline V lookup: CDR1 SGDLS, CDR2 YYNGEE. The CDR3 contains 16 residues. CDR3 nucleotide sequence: TGTGCCAGCAGCGTAGGGTCCGGGGGACGCACAGATACGCAGTATTTT. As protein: CASSVGSGGRTDTQYF. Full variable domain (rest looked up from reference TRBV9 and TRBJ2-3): DSGVTQTPKHLITATGQRVTLRCSPRSGDLSVYWYQQSLDQGLQFLIQYYNGEERAKGNILERFSAQQFPDLHSELNLSSLELGDSALYFCASSVGSGGRTDTQYFGPGTRLTVL.

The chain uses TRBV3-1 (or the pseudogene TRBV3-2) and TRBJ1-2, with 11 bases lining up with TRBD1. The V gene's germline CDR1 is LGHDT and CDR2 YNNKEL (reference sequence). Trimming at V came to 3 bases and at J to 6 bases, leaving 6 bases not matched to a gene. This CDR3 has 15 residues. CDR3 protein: CASSQDGTGGHGYTF. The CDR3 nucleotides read TGTGCCAGCAGCCAGGACGGGACAGGGGGTCATGGCTACACCTTC.

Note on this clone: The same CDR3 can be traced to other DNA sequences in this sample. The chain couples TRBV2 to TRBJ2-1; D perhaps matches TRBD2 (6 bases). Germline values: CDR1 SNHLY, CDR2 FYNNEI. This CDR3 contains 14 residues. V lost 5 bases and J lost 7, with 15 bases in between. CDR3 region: CASSLYRDSNEQFF. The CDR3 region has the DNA TGTGCCAGCAGTCTATACCGGGACTCTAATGAGCAGTTCTTC.

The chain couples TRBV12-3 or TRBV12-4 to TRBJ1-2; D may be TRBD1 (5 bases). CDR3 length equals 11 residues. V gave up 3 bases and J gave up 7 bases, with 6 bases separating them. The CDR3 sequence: CASSLGGGYTF. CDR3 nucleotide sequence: TGTGCCAGCAGTTTGGGGGGTGGCTACACCTTC.

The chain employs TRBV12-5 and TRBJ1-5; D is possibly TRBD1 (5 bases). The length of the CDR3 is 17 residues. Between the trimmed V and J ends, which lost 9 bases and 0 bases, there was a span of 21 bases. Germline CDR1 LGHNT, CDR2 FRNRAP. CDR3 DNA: TGTGCTAGGGCCGCAGGGCCAGGCCCTTATAGCAATCAGCCCCAGCATTTT. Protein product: CARAAGPGPYSNQPQHF.

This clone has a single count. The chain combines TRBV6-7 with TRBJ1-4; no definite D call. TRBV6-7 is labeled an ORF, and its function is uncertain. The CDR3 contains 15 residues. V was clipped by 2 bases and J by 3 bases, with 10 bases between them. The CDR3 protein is CASSYRRVANEKLFF. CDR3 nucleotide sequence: TGTGCCAGCAGTTACAGGAGGGTGGCTAATGAAAAACTGTTTTTT.

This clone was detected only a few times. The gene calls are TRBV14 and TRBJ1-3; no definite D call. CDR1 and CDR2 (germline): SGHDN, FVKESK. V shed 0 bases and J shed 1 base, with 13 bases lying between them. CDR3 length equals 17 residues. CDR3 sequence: CASSQDPRPGSGNTIYF. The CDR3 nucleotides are TGTGCCAGCAGCCAAGATCCCCGACCAGGTTCTGGAAACACCATATATTTT.

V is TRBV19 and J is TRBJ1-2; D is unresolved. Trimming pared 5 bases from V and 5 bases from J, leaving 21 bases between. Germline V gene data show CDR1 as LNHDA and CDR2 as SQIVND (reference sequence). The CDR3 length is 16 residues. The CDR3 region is CASSEETYQNFYGYTF. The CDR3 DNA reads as TGTGCCAGTAGTGAGGAGACGTACCAGAACTTTTATGGCTACACCTTC. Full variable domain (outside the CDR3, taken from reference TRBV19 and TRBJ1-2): DGGITQSPKYLFRKEGQNVTLSCEQNLNHDAMYWYRQDPGQGLRLIYYSQIVNDFQKGDIAEGYSVSREKKESFPLTVTSAQKNPTAFYLCASSEETYQNFYGYTFGSGTRLTVV.

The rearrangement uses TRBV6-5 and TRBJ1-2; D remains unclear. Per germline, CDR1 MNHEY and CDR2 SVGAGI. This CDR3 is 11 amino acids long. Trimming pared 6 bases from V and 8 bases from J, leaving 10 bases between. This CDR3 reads CASSYPTGYTF. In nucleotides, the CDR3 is TGTGCCAGCAGCTACCCTACCGGCTACACCTTC.